This T cell receptor beta chain appears in the sequencing data of a study of human T cells and chemical hapten exposure (dated by TCRdb to 2020 to 2022). Regarding the study in general: For sensitization, 2% DPC in acetone was applied to a 2 cm by 2 cm area of upper inner arm skin. Throughout the roughly 26-week study period, patients were also given weekly therapeutic DPC doses on the scalp. Patch testing was performed on the upper back with Finn chambers containing 0.01% DPC, and the patch tests were scored after 6 days according to International Contact Dermatitis Research Group standards. The mostly female patient cohort included alopecia areata with under or over 50% scalp involvement, alopecia totalis and alopecia universalis. Libraries were pooled for sequencing, and per-sample TCR yields varied mainly because of small differences in library volumes within the pool. This study followed changes in the peripheral blood TCR repertoire in vivo during primary and secondary sensitization of alopecia patients to the hapten diphenylcyclopropenone (DPC). Patient blood was sampled pre-sensitization (week 0) and at 2, 6 and about 24 weeks after DPC sensitization. For TCR sequencing, blood came from some 31 alopecia patients at anywhere from one to four time points (pre-sensitization, 2, 6 and 24 weeks).

Reading the germline V gene gives CDR1 KGHSH and CDR2 LQKENI. The V and J ends are trimmed by 5 bases and 6 bases, leaving 7 bases between them. Including the terminal cysteine and phenylalanine, the CDR3 comprises 12 residues. Of all the DNA, just the CDR3 is kept, 36 bases in frame from base 1. Library preparation employed RACE. The data were produced on a NextSeq 500. During library preparation, unique molecular identifiers were attached to individual cDNA molecules so that TCRs could be counted in a quantitative, reproducible way. Each blood RNA sample was used to sequence both TCR alpha and TCR beta chains. Processing in the source paper ran as follows. Samples had a median of roughly 99,000 TCRs, with a range from about 23,224 to 690,600. The Decombinator software suite was used to annotate the V, J and CDR3 of the TCR reads. To make PS versus PT1 abundance plots, every sample was subsampled to the same number of TCRs (28,000). TCRs were defined as expanded if absent before sensitization and observed at least eight times at the 2-week time point. Using fastp trimming at Q25 and MiXCR clonotype assembly, TCRdb reanalyzed the public sequencing data and kept in-frame beta chains. A single entry per CDR3 protein holds the most common genes and DNA from its merged rows. The V and J calls here are based on TCRdb, not the publication. The sample records approximately 350,000 distinct CDR3 sequences, 6% to 7% of which are singletons. The ten largest clones represent 5% to 6% of the sample.

This clonotype appeared many times. The antigen it binds to is not known. Base qualities are not at hand, and no much larger clone is one base apart. Points the paper makes about the study in general: DPC sensitization did not change how many TCRs were above 1 in 1000 frequency, and no evidence was found of alterations in global repertoire structure. Because every patient had alopecia, a presumed autoimmune disease, the patients' immune response might differ from that of healthy individuals. Patch test score was positively correlated with the number of PT1 expanded TCRs, with significance at thresholds 8, 16 and 32 but not at 4. Repeated subsampling changed both the strength of the expansion versus patch-test correlation and the threshold at which that correlation became significant. Expanded TCRs formed significantly more large CDR3 similarity clusters than pre-sensitization or healthy control sets, consistent with antigen-driven responses.

According to the study, the label for this sample's time point signals: patch test 2, 6 weeks after DPC sensitization. The treatment or condition label of this sample denotes: therapeutic diphenylcyclopropenone sensitization with weekly scalp DPC. At each patch-test visit, blood was drawn before the patch test was applied. Eligible patients were aged 18 to 70, diagnosed with alopecia, deemed suitable for DPC therapy, and excluded if pregnant. Total RNA was isolated from unfractionated whole blood collected in Tempus Blood RNA tubes. The rearrangement joined TRBV18 to TRBJ2-2; there is no confident call for the D gene. Sequences were derived from whole blood, sampled in connection with sensitization to the hapten diphenylcyclopropenone (DPC). The receptor's source is a woman between 18 and 30 years old with alopecia areata. Some clones in this sample may be carry-over from other donors' samples. This receptor carries the CDR3 CASSSVAGELFF. The nucleotide sequence is TGTGCCAGCTCATCTGTTGCCGGGGAGCTGTTTTTT.